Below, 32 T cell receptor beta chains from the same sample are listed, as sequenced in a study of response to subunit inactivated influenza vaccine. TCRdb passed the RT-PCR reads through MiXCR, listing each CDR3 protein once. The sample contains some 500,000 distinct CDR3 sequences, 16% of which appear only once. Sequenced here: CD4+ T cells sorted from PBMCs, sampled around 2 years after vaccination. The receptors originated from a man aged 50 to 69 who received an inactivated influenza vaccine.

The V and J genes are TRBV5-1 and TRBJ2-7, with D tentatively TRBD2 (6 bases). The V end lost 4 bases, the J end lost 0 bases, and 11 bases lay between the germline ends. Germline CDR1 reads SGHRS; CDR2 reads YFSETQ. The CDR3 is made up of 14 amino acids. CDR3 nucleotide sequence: TGCGCCAGCAGCGCCGACGGGAGCTCCTACGAGCAGTACTTC. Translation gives CASSADGSSYEQYF. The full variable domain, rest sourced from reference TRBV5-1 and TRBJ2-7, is KAGVTQTPRYLIKTRGQQVTLSCSPISGHRSVSWYQQTPGQGLQFLFEYFSETQRNKGNFPGRFSGRQFSNSRSEMNVSTLELGDSALYLCASSADGSSYEQYFGPGTRLTVT.

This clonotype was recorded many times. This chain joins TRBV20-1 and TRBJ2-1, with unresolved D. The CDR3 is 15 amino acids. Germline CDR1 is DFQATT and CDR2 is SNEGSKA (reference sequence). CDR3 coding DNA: TGCAGGGCCTCCCCGGCCGCCCTCTCCTACAATGAGCAGTTCTTC. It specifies CRASPAALSYNEQFF.

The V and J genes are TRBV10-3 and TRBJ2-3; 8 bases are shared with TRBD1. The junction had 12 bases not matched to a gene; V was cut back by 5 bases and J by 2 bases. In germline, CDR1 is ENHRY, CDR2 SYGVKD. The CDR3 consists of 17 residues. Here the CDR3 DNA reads TGTGCCATCAGTCCCAGACAGGGGCTTAAAACCACAGATACGCAGTATTTT. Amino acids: CAISPRQGLKTTDTQYF.

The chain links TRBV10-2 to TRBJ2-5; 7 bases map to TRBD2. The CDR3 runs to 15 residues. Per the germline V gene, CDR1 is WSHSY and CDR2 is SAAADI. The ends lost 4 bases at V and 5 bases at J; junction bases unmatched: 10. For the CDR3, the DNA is TGCGCCAGCAGTGCGGCCCACGCACTAGCGGAGACCCAGTACTTC. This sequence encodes CASSAAHALAETQYF.

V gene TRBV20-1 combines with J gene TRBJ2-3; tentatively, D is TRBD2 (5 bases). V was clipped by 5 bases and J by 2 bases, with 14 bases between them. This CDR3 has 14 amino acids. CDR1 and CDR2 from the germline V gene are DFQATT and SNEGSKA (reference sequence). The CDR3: CSARKSGLTDTQYF. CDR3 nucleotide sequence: TGCAGTGCTCGTAAGAGCGGCCTCACAGATACGCAGTATTTT.

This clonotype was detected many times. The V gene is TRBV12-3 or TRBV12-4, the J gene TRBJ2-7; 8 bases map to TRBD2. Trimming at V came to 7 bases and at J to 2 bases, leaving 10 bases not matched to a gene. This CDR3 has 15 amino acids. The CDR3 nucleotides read TGTGCCAGCACCCGAAAGGGGCGGGGGGCCTACGAGCAGTACTTC. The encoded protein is CASTRKGRGAYEQYF.

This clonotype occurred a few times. The chain's CDR3 is CAIRTRGYEQYF. The CDR3 DNA reads as TGTGCCATCAGGACACGGGGTTACGAGCAGTACTTC. The V gene is TRBV10-3, the J gene TRBJ2-7, with TRBD2 as a possible D gene (5 bases). The germline gives CDR1 ENHRY, CDR2 SYGVKD. The length of the CDR3 is 12 residues. The germline V and J ends were trimmed by 6 bases and 4 bases, with 10 bases remaining between them.

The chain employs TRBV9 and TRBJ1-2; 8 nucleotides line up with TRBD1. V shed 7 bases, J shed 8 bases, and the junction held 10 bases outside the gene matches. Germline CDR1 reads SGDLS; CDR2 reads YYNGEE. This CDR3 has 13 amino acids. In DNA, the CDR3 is TGTGCCAGCGCTCCCTGGACAGGGCAGGGCTACACCTTC. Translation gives CASAPWTGQGYTF.

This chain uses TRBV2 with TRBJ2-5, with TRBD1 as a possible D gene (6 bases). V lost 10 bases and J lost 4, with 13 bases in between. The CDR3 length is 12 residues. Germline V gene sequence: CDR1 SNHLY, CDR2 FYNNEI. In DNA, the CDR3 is TGTGCCACCATGACAGGTGGAGAGACCCAGTACTTC. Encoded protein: CATMTGGETQYF.

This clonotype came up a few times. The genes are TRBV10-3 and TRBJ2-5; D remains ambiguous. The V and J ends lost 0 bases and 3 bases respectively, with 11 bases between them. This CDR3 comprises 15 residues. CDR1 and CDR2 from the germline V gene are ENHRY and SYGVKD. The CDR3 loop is CAISESRLLKETQYF. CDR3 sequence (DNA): TGTGCCATCAGTGAGTCGAGACTGTTGAAAGAGACCCAGTACTTC.

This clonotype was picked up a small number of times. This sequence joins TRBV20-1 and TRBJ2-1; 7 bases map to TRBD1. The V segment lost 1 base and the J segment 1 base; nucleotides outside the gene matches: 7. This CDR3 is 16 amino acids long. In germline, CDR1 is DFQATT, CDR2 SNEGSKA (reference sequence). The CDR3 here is CSARGRDRSSYNEQFF. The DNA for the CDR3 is TGCAGTGCTAGAGGCAGGGACAGAAGTTCCTACAATGAGCAGTTCTTC.

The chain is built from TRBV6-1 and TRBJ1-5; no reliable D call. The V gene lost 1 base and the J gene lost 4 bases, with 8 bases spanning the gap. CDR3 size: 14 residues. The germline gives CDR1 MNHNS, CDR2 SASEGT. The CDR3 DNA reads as TGTGCCAGCAGTGAAGGAGCTGGAAATCAGCCCCAGCATTTT. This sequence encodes CASSEGAGNQPQHF.

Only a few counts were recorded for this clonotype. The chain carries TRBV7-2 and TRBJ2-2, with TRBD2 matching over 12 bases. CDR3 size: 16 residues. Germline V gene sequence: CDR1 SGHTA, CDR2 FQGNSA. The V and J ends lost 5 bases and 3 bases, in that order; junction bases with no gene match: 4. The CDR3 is CASSLLAGGYTGELFF. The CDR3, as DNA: TGTGCCAGCAGCCTTCTAGCGGGGGGGTACACCGGGGAGCTGTTTTTT.

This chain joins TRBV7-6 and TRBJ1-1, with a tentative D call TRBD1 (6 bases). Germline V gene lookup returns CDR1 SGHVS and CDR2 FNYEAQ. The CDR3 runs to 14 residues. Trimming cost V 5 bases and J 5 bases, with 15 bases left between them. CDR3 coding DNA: TGTGCCAGCAGCCAACAGGGAATGGGGACTGAAGCTTTCTTT. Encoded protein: CASSQQGMGTEAFF.

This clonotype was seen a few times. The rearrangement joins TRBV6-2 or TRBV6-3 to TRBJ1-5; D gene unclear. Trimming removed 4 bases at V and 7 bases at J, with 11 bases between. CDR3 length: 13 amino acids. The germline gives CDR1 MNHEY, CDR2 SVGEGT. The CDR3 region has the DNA TGTGCCAGCAGTTCCGGATTTCAACAGCCCCAGCATTTT. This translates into CASSSGFQQPQHF.

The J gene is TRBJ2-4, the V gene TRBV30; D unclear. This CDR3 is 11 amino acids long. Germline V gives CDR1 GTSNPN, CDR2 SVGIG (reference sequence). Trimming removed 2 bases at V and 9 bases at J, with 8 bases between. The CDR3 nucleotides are TGTGCCTGGAGTTCAATGGGCATTCAGTACTTC. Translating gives CAWSSMGIQYF.

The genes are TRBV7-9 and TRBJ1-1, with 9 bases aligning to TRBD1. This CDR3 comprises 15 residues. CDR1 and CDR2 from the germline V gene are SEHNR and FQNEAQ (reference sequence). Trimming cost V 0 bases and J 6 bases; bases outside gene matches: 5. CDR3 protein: CASSLAYRGHAEAFF. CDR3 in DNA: TGTGCCAGCAGCTTAGCTTACAGGGGGCACGCTGAAGCTTTCTTT.

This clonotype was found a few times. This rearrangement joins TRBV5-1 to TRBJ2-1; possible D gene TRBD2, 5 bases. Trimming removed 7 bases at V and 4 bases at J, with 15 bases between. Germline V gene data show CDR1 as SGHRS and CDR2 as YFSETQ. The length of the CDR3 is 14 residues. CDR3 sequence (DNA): TGCGCCAGCTTTCCGGGGATGGGTTACAATGAGCAGTTCTTC. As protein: CASFPGMGYNEQFF. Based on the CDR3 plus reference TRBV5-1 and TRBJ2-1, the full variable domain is KAGVTQTPRYLIKTRGQQVTLSCSPISGHRSVSWYQQTPGQGLQFLFEYFSETQRNKGNFPGRFSGRQFSNSRSEMNVSTLELGDSALYLCASFPGMGYNEQFFGPGTRLTVL.

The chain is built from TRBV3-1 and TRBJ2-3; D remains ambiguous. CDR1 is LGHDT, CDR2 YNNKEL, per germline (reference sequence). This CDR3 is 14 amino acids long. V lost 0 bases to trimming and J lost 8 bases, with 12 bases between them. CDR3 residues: CASSQDTAAGTQYF. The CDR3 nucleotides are TGTGCCAGCAGCCAAGATACCGCCGCCGGTACGCAGTATTTT.

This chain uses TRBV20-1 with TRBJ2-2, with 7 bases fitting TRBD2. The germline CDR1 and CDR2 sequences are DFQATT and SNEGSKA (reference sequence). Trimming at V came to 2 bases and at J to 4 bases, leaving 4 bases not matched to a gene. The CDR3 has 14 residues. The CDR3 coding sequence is TGCAGTGCTAGACGGCTAGCGGCCACCGGGGAGCTGTTTTTT. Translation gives CSARRLAATGELFF.

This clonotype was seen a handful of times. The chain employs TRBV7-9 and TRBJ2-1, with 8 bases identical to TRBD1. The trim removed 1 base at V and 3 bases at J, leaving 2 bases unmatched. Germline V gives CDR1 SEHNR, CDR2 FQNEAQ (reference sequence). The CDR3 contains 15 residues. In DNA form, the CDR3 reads TGTGCCAGCAGCTTAGGGACAGGGCACTACAATGAGCAGTTCTTC. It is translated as CASSLGTGHYNEQFF.

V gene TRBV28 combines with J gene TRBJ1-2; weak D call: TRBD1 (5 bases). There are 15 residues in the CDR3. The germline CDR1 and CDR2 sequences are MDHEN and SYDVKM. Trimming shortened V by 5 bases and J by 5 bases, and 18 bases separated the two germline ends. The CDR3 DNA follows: TGTGCCAGCAGTGTGGGGTCGGGGCGAGGTTATGGCTACACCTTC. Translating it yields CASSVGSGRGYGYTF.

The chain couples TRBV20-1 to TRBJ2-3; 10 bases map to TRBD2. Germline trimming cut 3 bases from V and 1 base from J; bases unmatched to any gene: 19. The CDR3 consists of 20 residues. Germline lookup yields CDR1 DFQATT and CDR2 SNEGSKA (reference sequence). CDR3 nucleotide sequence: TGCAGTGCTAGCCGGCCGGAAATAGCGGGAGGCGTCAGAGGCACAGATACGCAGTATTTT. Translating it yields CSASRPEIAGGVRGTDTQYF.

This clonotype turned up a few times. The CDR3, as DNA: TGCAGTGCCCAGGGACTGAATAATTCACCCCTCCACTTT. Protein sequence: CSAQGLNNSPLHF. The V call is TRBV20-1, the J call TRBJ1-6, with D perhaps TRBD1 (5 bases). The germline V and J ends were trimmed by 6 bases and 5 bases, with 11 bases remaining between them. The CDR3 runs to 13 residues. CDR1 and CDR2 from the germline V gene are DFQATT and SNEGSKA (reference sequence).

CDR3 region: CASSEGMGNTIYF. The DNA for the CDR3 is TGCGCCAGCAGTGAGGGTATGGGAAACACCATATATTTT. The J gene is TRBJ1-3, the V gene TRBV5-1, with D unresolved. The CDR3 runs to 13 residues. In germline, CDR1 is SGHRS, CDR2 YFSETQ. V shed 5 bases and J shed 4 bases, with 10 bases lying between them. The full variable domain, with the rest looked up from reference TRBV5-1 and TRBJ1-3, is KAGVTQTPRYLIKTRGQQVTLSCSPISGHRSVSWYQQTPGQGLQFLFEYFSETQRNKGNFPGRFSGRQFSNSRSEMNVSTLELGDSALYLCASSEGMGNTIYFGEGSWLTVV.

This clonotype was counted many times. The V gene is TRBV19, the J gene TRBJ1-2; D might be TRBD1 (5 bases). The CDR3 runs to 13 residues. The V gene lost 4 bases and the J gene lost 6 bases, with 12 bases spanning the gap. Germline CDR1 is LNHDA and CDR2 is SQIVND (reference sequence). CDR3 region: CASSSPGEDGYTF. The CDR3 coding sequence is TGTGCCAGTAGTAGCCCGGGGGAGGATGGCTACACCTTC.

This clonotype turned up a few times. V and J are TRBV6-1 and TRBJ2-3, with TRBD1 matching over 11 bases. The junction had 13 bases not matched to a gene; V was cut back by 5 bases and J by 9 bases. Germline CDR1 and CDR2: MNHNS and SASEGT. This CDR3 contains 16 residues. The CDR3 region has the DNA TGTGCCAGCAGTCCCCCCCCCGGGACAGGGGGATTAACGCAGTATTTT. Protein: CASSPPPGTGGLTQYF.

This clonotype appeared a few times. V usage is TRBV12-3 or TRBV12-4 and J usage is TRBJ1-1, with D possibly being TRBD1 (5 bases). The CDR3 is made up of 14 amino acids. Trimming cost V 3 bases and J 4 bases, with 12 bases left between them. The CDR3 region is CASSLPMRGTEAFF. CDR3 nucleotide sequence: TGTGCCAGCAGTTTGCCGATGAGGGGCACTGAAGCTTTCTTT.

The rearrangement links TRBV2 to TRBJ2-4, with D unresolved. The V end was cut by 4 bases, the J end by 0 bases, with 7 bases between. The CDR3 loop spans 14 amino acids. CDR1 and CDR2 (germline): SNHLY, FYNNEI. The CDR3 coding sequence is TGTGCCAGCAGTGCTTACAAAGCCAAAAACATTCAGTACTTC. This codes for CASSAYKAKNIQYF.

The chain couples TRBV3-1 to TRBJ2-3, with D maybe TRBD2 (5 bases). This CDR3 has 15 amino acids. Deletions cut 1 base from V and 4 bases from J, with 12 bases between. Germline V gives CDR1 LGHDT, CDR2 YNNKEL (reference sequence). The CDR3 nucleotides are TGTGCCAGCAGCCAAGTGAGGGCTCAGGCAGATACGCAGTATTTT. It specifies CASSQVRAQADTQYF.

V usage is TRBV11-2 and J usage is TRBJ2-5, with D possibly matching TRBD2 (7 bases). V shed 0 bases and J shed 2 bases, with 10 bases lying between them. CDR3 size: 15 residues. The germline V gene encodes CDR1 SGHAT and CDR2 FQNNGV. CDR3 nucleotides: TGTGCCAGCAGCTTAGATGCGGGGGCGCAAGAGACCCAGTACTTC. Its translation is CASSLDAGAQETQYF.

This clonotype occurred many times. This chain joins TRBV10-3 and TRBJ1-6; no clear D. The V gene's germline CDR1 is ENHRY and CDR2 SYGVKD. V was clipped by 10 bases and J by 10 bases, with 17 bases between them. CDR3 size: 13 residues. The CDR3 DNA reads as TGTGCCAGCAGGAATCAAGGGAGGTCACCCCTCCACTTT. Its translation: CASRNQGRSPLHF.